The 5 T cell receptor beta chains given below trace back to one sample, sequenced in a study of T-cell memory formation after mild COVID-19. TCRdb independently ran MiXCR on the 5' RACE reads; one entry per CDR3 protein. The sample has more than 450,000 distinct CDR3 sequences, approximately 19% seen once. The sample comprised PBMCs or a T cell subset sorted from them (not recorded which). All receptors derive from an adult woman who had mild COVID-19 (a few samples of this study predate the infection). Cell type and time point are not known.

The rearrangement links TRBV7-2 to TRBJ2-7, with 11 bases aligning to TRBD2. The CDR3 is 21 amino acids. The germline gives CDR1 SGHTA, CDR2 FQGNSA. V lost 10 bases and J lost 1; bases outside the gene matches: 27. The CDR3 DNA is TGTGCCACGGAACGAACACAGAGCTTTGGGCTAGCGGGAGGAAAATCCTACGAGCAGTACTTC. Protein sequence: CATERTQSFGLAGGKSYEQYF.

This clonotype was detected only a few times. V usage is TRBV21-1 and J usage is TRBJ2-2; the table's D call of TRBD1 was not tested on the DNA. TRBV21-1 is an annotated pseudogene. This CDR3 is 17 amino acids long. The CDR3 DNA reads as TGTGCCAGCAGCCGTACCCCCCACACCAGTAGCACCGGGGAGCTGTTTTTT. It translates to CASSRTPHTSSTGELFF.

The rearrangement uses TRBV27 and TRBJ2-2, with TRBD2 matching 11 bases. Germline V gives CDR1 MNHEY, CDR2 SMNVEV (reference sequence). Losses at the gene ends were 3 bases for V and 4 bases for J; bases not matched to a gene: 7. The CDR3 runs to 17 residues. This CDR3 reads CASSFSLAGGRTGELFF. The CDR3 nucleotides read TGTGCCAGCAGTTTTTCTCTAGCGGGAGGCCGCACCGGGGAGCTGTTTTTT.

This clonotype was counted between two and nine times. The chain is built from TRBV5-4 and TRBJ2-1; possibly TRBD2 for D (5 bases). The V gene lost 4 bases and the J gene lost 2 bases, with 16 bases spanning the gap. The CDR3 is 16 amino acids. Germline V lookup: CDR1 SGHNT, CDR2 YYREEE (reference sequence). This CDR3 reads CASSPAGPSPYNEQFF. The CDR3 nucleotides read TGTGCCAGCAGCCCGGCGGGCCCGTCCCCCTACAATGAGCAGTTCTTC.

This clonotype was counted only a few times. The rearrangement uses TRBV5-1 and TRBJ1-1, with D maybe TRBD1 (5 bases). The CDR3 has 15 amino acids. The V end lost 0 bases, the J end lost 1 base, and 10 bases lay between the germline ends. Per the germline V gene, CDR1 is SGHRS and CDR2 is YFSETQ. The CDR3 protein is CASSLAPTANTEAFF. The CDR3 DNA reads TGCGCCAGCAGCTTGGCCCCGACAGCGAACACTGAAGCTTTCTTT.